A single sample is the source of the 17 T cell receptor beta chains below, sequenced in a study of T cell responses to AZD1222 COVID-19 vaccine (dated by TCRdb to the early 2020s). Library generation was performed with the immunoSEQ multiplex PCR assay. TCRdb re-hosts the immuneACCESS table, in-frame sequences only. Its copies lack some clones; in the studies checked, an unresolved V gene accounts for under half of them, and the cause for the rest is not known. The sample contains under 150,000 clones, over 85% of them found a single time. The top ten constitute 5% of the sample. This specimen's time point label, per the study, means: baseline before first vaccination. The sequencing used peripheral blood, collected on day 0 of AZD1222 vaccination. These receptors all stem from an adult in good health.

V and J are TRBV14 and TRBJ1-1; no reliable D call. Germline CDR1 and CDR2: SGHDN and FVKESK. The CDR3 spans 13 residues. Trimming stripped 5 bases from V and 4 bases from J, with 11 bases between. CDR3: CASSFLASTEAFF. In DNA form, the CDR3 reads TGTGCCAGCAGCTTTTTAGCTAGCACTGAAGCTTTCTTT.

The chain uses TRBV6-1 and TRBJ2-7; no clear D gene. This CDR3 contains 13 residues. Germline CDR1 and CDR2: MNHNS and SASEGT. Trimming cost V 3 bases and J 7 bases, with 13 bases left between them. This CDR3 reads CASSEAGAWEQYF. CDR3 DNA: TGTGCCAGCAGTGAGGCCGGCGCGTGGGAGCAGTACTTC.

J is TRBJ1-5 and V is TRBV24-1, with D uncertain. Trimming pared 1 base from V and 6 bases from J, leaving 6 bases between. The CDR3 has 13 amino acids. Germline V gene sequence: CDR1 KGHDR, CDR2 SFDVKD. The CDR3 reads CATSDLRGQPQHF. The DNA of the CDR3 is TGTGCCACCAGTGATTTACGGGGTCAGCCCCAGCATTTT.

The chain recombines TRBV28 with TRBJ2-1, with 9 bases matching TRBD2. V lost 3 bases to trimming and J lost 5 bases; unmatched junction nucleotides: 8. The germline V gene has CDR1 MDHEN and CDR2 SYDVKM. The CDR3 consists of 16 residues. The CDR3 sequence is CASSLRREGRDNEQFF. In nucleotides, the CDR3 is TGTGCCAGCAGTTTGAGGCGGGAGGGCCGGGACAATGAGCAGTTCTTC.

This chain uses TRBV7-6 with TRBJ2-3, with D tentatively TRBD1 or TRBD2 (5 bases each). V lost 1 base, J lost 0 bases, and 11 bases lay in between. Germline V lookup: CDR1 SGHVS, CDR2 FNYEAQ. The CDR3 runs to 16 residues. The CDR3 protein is CASSLVPGPSTDTQYF. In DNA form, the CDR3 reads TGTGCCAGCAGCTTAGTCCCGGGACCTAGCACAGATACGCAGTATTTT.

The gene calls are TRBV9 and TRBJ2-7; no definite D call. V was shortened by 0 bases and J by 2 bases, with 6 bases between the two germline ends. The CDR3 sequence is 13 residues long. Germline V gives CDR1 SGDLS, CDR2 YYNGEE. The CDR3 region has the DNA TGTGCCAGCAGCGTAGGAACAACCTACGAGCAGTACTTC. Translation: CASSVGTTYEQYF.

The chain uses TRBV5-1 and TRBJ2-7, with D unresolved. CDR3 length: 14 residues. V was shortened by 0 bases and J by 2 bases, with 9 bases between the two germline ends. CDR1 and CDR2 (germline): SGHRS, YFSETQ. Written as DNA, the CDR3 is TGCGCCAGCAGCTTGGAAGGCAGAGCCTACGAGCAGTACTTC. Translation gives CASSLEGRAYEQYF.

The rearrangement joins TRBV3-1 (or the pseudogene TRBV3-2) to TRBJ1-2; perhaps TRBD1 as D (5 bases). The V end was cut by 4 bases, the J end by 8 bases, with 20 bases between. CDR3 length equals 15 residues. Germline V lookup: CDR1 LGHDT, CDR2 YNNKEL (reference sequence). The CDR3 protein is CASSRRGRMTAGYTF. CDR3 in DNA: TGTGCCAGCAGCCGTCGAGGACGTATGACAGCCGGCTACACCTTC.

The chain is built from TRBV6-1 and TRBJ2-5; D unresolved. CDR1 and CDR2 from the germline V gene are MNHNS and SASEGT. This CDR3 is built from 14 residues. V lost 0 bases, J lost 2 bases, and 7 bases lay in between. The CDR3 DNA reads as TGTGCCAGCAGTGAAGCGCTTTGGCAAGAGACCCAGTACTTC. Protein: CASSEALWQETQYF.

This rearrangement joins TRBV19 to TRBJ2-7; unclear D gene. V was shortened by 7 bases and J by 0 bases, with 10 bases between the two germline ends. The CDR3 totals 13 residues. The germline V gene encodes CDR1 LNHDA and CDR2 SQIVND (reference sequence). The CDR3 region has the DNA TGTGCCAGTATGGGCGGCAACTCCTACGAGCAGTACTTC. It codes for CASMGGNSYEQYF.

CDR3 loop: CASRGQRNQPQHF. Written as DNA, the CDR3 is TGTGCCAGCAGAGGACAGAGAAATCAGCCCCAGCATTTT. The chain has TRBV6-6 and TRBJ1-5, with D possibly TRBD1 on 6 matching bases. The CDR3 consists of 13 residues. The V and J ends lost 6 bases and 4 bases respectively, with 10 bases between them. The V gene's germline CDR1 is MNHNY and CDR2 SVGAGI (reference sequence).

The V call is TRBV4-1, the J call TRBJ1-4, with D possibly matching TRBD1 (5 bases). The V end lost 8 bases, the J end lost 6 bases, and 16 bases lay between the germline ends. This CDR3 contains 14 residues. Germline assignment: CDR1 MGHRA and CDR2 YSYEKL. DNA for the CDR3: TGCGCCAGCTCCTCACAGGCCACTTATGAAAAACTGTTTTTT. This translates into CASSSQATYEKLFF.

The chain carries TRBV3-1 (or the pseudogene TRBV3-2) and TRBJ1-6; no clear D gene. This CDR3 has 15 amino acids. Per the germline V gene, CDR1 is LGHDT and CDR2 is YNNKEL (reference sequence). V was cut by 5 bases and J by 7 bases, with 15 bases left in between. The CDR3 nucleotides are TGTGCCAGCAGCGTAAACTTGGTCCAGAATTCACCCCTCCACTTT. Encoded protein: CASSVNLVQNSPLHF.

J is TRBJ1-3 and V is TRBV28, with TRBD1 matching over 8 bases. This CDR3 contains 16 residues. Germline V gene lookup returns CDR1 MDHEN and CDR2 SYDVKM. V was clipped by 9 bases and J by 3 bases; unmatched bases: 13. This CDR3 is CASEEGPGGVGNTIYF. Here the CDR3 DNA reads TGTGCCAGTGAGGAGGGGCCAGGGGGCGTTGGAAACACCATATATTTT.

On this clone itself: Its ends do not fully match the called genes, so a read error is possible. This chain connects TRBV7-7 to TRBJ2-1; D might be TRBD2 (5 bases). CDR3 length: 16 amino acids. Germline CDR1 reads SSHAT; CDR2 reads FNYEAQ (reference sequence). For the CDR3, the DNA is TGTGCTAGCAGCCAAGGGTCCCCCGGGACCTACAATGAGCAGTTCTTC. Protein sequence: CASSQGSPGTYNEQFF.

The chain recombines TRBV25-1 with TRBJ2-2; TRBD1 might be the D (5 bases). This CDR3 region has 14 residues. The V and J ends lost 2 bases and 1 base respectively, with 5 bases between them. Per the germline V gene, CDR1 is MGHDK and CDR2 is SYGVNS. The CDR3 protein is CASSEQGNTGELFF. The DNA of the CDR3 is TGTGCCAGCAGTGAACAGGGGAACACCGGGGAGCTGTTTTTT. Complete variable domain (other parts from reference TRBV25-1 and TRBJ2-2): EADIYQTPRYLVIGTGKKITLECSQTMGHDKMYWYQQDPGMELHLIHYSYGVNSTEKGDLSSESTVSRIRTEHFPLTLESARPSHTSQYLCASSEQGNTGELFFGEGSRLTVL.

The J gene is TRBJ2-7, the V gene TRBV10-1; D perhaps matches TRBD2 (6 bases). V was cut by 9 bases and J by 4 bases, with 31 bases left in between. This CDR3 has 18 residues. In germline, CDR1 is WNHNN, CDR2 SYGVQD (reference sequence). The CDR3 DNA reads TGCGCCAGGCTGAACGGGACTCCTAATCCTTCTAACCCGTACGAGCAGTACTTC. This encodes CARLNGTPNPSNPYEQYF.